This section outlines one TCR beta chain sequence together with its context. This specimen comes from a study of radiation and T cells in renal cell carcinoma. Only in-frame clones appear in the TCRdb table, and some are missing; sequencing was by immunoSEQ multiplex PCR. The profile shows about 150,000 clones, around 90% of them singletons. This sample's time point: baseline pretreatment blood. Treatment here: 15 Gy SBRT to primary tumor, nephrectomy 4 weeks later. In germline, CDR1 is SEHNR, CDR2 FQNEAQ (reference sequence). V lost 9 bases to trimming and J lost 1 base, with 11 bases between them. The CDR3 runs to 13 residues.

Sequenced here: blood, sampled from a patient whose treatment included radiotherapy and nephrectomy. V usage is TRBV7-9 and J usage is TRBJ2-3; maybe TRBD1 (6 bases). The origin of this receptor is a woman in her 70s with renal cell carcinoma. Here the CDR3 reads CASLAGGTDTQYF. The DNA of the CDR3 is TGTGCCAGTTTGGCAGGGGGCACAGATACGCAGTATTTT.